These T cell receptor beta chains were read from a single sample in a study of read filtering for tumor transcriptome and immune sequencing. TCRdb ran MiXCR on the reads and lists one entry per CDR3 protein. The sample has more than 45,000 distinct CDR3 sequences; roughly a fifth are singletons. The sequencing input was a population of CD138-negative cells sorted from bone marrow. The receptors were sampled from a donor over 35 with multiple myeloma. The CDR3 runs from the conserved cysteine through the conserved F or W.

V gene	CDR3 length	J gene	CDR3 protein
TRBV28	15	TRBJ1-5	CASSYRAGGDQPQHF
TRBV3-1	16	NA	CASSHRLSGITDTQHF
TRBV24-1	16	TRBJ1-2	CATSDPRQGAEYGYTF
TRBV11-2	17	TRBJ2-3	CASSSWLTGLAADTQYF
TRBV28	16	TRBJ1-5	CASSPGSQGSNQPQHF
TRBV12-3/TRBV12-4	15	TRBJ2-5	CASSFRGPDQETQYF
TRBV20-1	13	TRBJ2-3	CSAKATGVDTQYF
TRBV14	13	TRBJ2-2	CASSQEGVGELFF
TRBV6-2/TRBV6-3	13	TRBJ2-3	CASSYLGTDTQYF
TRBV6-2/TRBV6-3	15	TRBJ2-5	CASSPPLAGQETQYF
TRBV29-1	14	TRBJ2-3	CSVEDGGGSGSALF
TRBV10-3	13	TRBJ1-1	CAIRRTGDTEAFF
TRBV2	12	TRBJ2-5	CASGQNQETQYF
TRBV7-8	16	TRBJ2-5	CASTIQTGAPGETQYF
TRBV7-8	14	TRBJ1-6	CASSSPGQASPLHF
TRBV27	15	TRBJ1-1	CASTRTGASGTEAFF
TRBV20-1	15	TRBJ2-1	CSATGRLAGSNEQFF
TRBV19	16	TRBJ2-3	CASSFRASGSPDTQYF
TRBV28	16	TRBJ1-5	CDSSRATGGSNQPQHF
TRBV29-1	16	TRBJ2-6	CSVGQGASSGANVLTF
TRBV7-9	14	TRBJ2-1	CAAPVGAGYNEQFF
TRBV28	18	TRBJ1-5	CASSPPGGVRRGGQPQHF
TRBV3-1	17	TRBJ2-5	CASSSFGKGRDYGTQYF
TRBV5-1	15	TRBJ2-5	CASRNPGTPQETQYF
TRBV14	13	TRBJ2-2	CASSPQVTGERFF
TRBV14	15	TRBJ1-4	CASSQVTGINEKLFF
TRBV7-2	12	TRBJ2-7	CASSWTPYEQYF
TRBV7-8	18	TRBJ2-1	CASSEGRGTSGRYNEQFF
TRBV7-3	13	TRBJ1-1	CASSRQQTTEAFF
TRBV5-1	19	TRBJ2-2	CASSPRTSGMVGDTGELFF